This TCR beta chain stems from a study of early T cells in non-severe SARS-CoV-2 infection. TCRdb itself ran the 5' RACE reads through MiXCR, one entry per CDR3 protein. The table has roughly 40,000 distinct CDR3 sequences, around 6.5% seen once. This clonotype has more than one count but fewer than ten. The TCR sequence derives from an adult who was a healthcare worker with PCR-confirmed SARS-CoV-2 infection or an uninfected control (not recorded which). The sequenced sample consisted of whole blood.

The CDR3 is CASSSATLTGGDTQYF. CDR3 nucleotide sequence: TGTGCCAGCAGTTCGGCGACGCTGACTGGGGGGGATACGCAGTATTTT. This rearrangement joins TRBV28 to TRBJ2-3, with a weak D call TRBD2 (6 bases). Germline V gives CDR1 MDHEN, CDR2 SYDVKM. V gave up 4 bases and J gave up 6 bases, with 20 bases separating them. The CDR3 is made up of 16 amino acids.